The rows below give T cell receptor beta chains drawn from one sample of a study of blood T cell repertoires in COVID-19. Method: immunoSEQ multiplex PCR; TCRdb's copy keeps in-frame clones and lacks some. The data contain under 200,000 clones, around 79% of them singletons. Sample: PBMCs or T cells enriched from blood (not recorded which). The receptors were gathered from a man aged 45 to 65 who had recovered from COVID-19. The CDR3 runs from the conserved cysteine through the conserved F or W. Each record gives: CDR3 protein, V gene, J gene.

CASSLGGISGGEQFF	TRBV7-6	TRBJ2-1
CASSLGGREGQGNYGYTF	TRBV7-9	TRBJ1-2
CASSPSRGFEETQYF	TRBV18	TRBJ2-5
CASSLDGGTEAFF	TRBV5-1	TRBJ1-1
CASSLGVGSGPQETQYF	TRBV5-1	TRBJ2-5
CATNERAERPYNEQFF	TRBV19	TRBJ2-1
CASSPHKSGQGFQGGANVLTF	TRBV21-1	TRBJ2-6
CASSYGGQSNQPQHF	TRBV6-6	TRBJ1-5
CASSPTGEGYTF	TRBV5-4	TRBJ1-2
CSVTPGTNEKLFF	TRBV29-1	TRBJ1-4
CASSYGRTSGANVLTF	TRBV6-5	TRBJ2-6
CASSLAGGAGLDYGYTF	TRBV5-4	TRBJ1-2
CASSFGATYEQYF	TRBV7-6	TRBJ2-7
CASSYYRGQETQYF	TRBV27	TRBJ2-5
CASSRVSHEQFF	TRBV2	TRBJ2-1
CASSQGLAAAYEQYF	TRBV6-5	TRBJ2-7
CASKASGVDYGYTF	TRBV28	TRBJ1-2
CASSLRSYGYTF	TRBV11-2	TRBJ1-2
CAPSQGNTGELFF	TRBV3-1/TRBV3-2	TRBJ2-2
CASSPGGASYGYTF	TRBV5-4	TRBJ1-2
CATSREDRDGGEQFF	TRBV15	TRBJ2-1
CASSRRGDEQFF	TRBV5-1	TRBJ2-1
CASSRGKYF	TRBV7-6	TRBJ2-7
CASSFAQGEAFF	TRBV12-3/TRBV12-4	TRBJ1-1
CASRQGADTGELFF	TRBV25-1	TRBJ2-2
CASSLGGTGGNQPQHF	TRBV7-2	TRBJ1-5
CASSLLTGVGGYTF	TRBV9	TRBJ1-2
CATSDKPQRDEQFF	TRBV24-1	TRBJ2-1
CASSPASDSPLHF	TRBV18	TRBJ1-6
CATSDNLTGGGSNEQFF	TRBV24-1	TRBJ2-1
CASSIAPRQPNQPQHF	TRBV19	TRBJ1-5
CASSYRQGSYEQYF	TRBV5-5	TRBJ2-7
CSDRQFTDTQYF	TRBV29-1	TRBJ2-3
CASSLTRGGPGNTIYF	TRBV11-2	TRBJ1-3
CASSFYQGGETQYF	TRBV7-9	TRBJ2-5
CASSLSSGTEAFF	TRBV7-8	TRBJ1-1
CASSSVNSSYEQYF	TRBV11-2	TRBJ2-7
CASSLNRESQPQHF	TRBV28	TRBJ1-5
CASSPRGQGAPGELFF	TRBV19	TRBJ2-2
CASSIANQGNTEAFF	TRBV5-1	TRBJ1-1
CASSPLRASGNSYEQYF	TRBV18	TRBJ2-7
CASSQDAVTMPGLNSPLHF	TRBV3-1/TRBV3-2	TRBJ1-6
CASTRLAGNEQFF	TRBV5-8	TRBJ2-1
CASSQDTVGGGLHTDTQYF	TRBV4-2	TRBJ2-3
CASSQESSGEQFF	TRBV14	TRBJ2-1
CASRDQTGRNSPLHF	TRBV28	TRBJ1-6
CATSRDRSGVEKLFF	TRBV15	TRBJ1-4
CSPTRLETQYF	TRBV29-1	TRBJ2-5
CASSLFRQGMEKLFF	TRBV28	TRBJ1-4
CASSPLAGNTGELFF	TRBV3-1/TRBV3-2	TRBJ2-2
CASSLTGAYEQYF	TRBV28	TRBJ2-7
CASSSSGVSYNEQFF	TRBV7-7	TRBJ2-1
CASSHSTTATQYF	TRBV3-1/TRBV3-2	TRBJ2-3
CATSDLGLAGGYTGELFF	TRBV24-1	TRBJ2-2
CASSFLRSSGANVLTF	TRBV27	TRBJ2-6
CASSLRGSQIGTYGYTF	TRBV7-8	TRBJ1-2